These 29 T cell receptor beta chains share one sample of origin, sequenced in a study of blood T cell repertoires in COVID-19. Profiling relied on immunoSEQ multiplex PCR, and the TCRdb table lists in-frame clones only, not all of them. The table lists under 500,000 clones, 70% to 90% of them singletons. The source material was PBMCs or T cells enriched from blood (not recorded which). Receptors were obtained from a young woman with acute COVID-19.

The gene calls are TRBV7-2 and TRBJ1-3; D unclear. Germline V CDR1 and CDR2: SGHTA, FQGNSA. There are 18 residues in the CDR3. Trimming took off 1 base at V and 0 bases at J, with 16 bases between the two ends. CDR3: CASSLVFEGSYSGNTIYF. For the CDR3, the DNA is TGTGCCAGCAGCTTAGTGTTTGAGGGTAGCTACTCTGGAAACACCATATATTTT.

This clone came up a few times. This chain links TRBV29-1 with TRBJ2-5; D is perhaps TRBD1 (5 bases). Germline V gene lookup returns CDR1 SQVTM and CDR2 ANQGSEA. The CDR3 has 16 residues. V was pared by 1 base and J by 1 base, with 16 bases between. The CDR3 reads CSVEGRSSRVQETQYF. CDR3 coding DNA: TGCAGCGTTGAAGGTAGATCGTCCAGGGTCCAAGAGACCCAGTACTTC.

V is TRBV7-9 and J is TRBJ1-1; 9 nucleotides align to TRBD1. This CDR3 contains 12 residues. Germline V lookup: CDR1 SEHNR, CDR2 FQNEAQ (reference sequence). The V segment lost 8 bases and the J segment 3 bases; nucleotides outside the gene matches: 1. In nucleotides, the CDR3 is TGTGCCAGCGGGGACAGGGACACTGAAGCTTTCTTT. It encodes CASGDRDTEAFF.

The CDR3 protein is CASSLDGQGAGEQYF. For the CDR3, the DNA is TGTGCCAGCAGCTTGGACGGACAGGGGGCTGGGGAGCAGTACTTC. This chain joins TRBV5-6 and TRBJ2-7, with 11 bases fitting TRBD1. Germline-derived CDR1 and CDR2 are SGHDT and YYEEEE. This CDR3 region has 15 residues. J was trimmed by 7 bases and V by 0 bases; bases with no gene match: 6.

The chain is built from TRBV2 and TRBJ1-2; D unclear. This CDR3 region has 13 residues. Trimming pared 6 bases from V and 3 bases from J, leaving 11 bases between. The germline V gene has CDR1 SNHLY and CDR2 FYNNEI. The CDR3 spells CASRSQADYGYTF. The CDR3 bases are TGTGCCAGCAGGAGCCAGGCCGACTATGGCTACACCTTC. The full variable domain, in which reference TRBV2 and TRBJ1-2 provide the parts outside the CDR3, is EPEVTQTPSHQVTQMGQEVILRCVPISNHLYFYWYRQILGQKVEFLVSFYNNEISEKSEIFDDQFSVERPDGSNFTLKIRSTKLEDSAMYFCASRSQADYGYTFGSGTRLTVV.

The chain links TRBV7-8 to TRBJ2-1, with 7 bases identical to TRBD2. Germline CDR1 reads SGHVS; CDR2 reads FQNEAQ. CDR3 length: 16 amino acids. Trimming at V came to 5 bases and at J to 2 bases, leaving 9 bases not matched to a gene. In nucleotides, the CDR3 is TGTGCCAGCAGCCCCTTCGCGGGAGAAACCTACAATGAGCAGTTCTTC. Protein product: CASSPFAGETYNEQFF.

This clone is a singleton in its sample. This chain uses TRBV25-1 with TRBJ2-5; D uncertain. Trimming left V 5 bases short and J 1 base short, with 8 bases between. Per the germline V gene, CDR1 is MGHDK and CDR2 is SYGVNS. CDR3 length: 13 amino acids. DNA of the CDR3: TGTGCCAGCAGTAAGAGTGTCCAAGAGACCCAGTACTTC. Translating gives CASSKSVQETQYF. The full variable domain, in which reference TRBV25-1 and TRBJ2-5 provide the parts outside the CDR3, is EADIYQTPRYLVIGTGKKITLECSQTMGHDKMYWYQQDPGMELHLIHYSYGVNSTEKGDLSSESTVSRIRTEHFPLTLESARPSHTSQYLCASSKSVQETQYFGPGTRLLVL.

This clone was observed once. The V and J genes are TRBV18 and TRBJ2-7; a weak D match, TRBD1 (6 bases). Per germline, CDR1 KGHSH and CDR2 LQKENI. This CDR3 spans 16 amino acids. Trimming stripped 1 base from V and 2 bases from J, with 15 bases between. The CDR3, as DNA: TGTGCCAGCTCACCACGAACGGCAGGGGATGCCTACGAGCAGTACTTC. This sequence encodes CASSPRTAGDAYEQYF. The whole variable domain, filled in from reference TRBV18 and TRBJ2-7, reads NAGVMQNPRHLVRRRGQEARLRCSPMKGHSHVYWYRQLPEEGLKFMVYLQKENIIDESGMPKERFSAEFPKEGPSILRIQQVVRGDSAAYFCASSPRTAGDAYEQYFGPGTRLTVT.

The chain has TRBV14 and TRBJ2-3; perhaps TRBD2 as D (6 bases). The ends were cut back, 4 bases at V and 2 bases at J, with 16 bases in the middle. Germline CDR1 SGHDN, CDR2 FVKESK. This CDR3 region has 16 residues. CDR3 in amino acids: CASSLGRENPTDTQYF. The CDR3 DNA is TGTGCCAGCAGCCTGGGCCGGGAGAACCCCACAGATACGCAGTATTTT.

The genes are TRBV11-2 and TRBJ1-5, with TRBD1 as a possible D gene (5 bases). The length of the CDR3 is 15 residues. V was shortened by 1 base and J by 3 bases, with 10 bases between the two germline ends. Germline V lookup: CDR1 SGHAT, CDR2 FQNNGV. The chain's CDR3 is CASSLVTGPNQPQHF. In DNA, the CDR3 is TGTGCCAGCAGCTTAGTTACAGGACCCAATCAGCCCCAGCATTTT.

The chain uses TRBV7-9 and TRBJ1-2; 9 bases are a match to TRBD1. The V gene end was trimmed by 2 bases and the J gene end by 2 bases; junction bases not matched to a gene: 3. This CDR3 is built from 15 residues. Germline V gene data show CDR1 as SEHNR and CDR2 as FQNEAQ (reference sequence). The CDR3 is CASSLRTGANYGYTF. Here the CDR3 DNA reads TGTGCCAGCAGCTTAAGGACAGGGGCCAACTATGGCTACACCTTC. Complete variable domain (other parts from reference TRBV7-9 and TRBJ1-2): DTGVSQNPRHKITKRGQNVTFRCDPISEHNRLYWYRQTLGQGPEFLTYFQNEAQLEKSRLLSDRFSAERPKGSFSTLEIQRTEQGDSAMYLCASSLRTGANYGYTFGSGTRLTVV.

The chain links TRBV4-1 to TRBJ1-1; perhaps TRBD1 as D (5 bases). Trimming removed 2 bases from V and 5 bases from J, with 24 bases in between. This CDR3 has 18 amino acids. Germline V gene sequence: CDR1 MGHRA, CDR2 YSYEKL. The CDR3 loop reads CASSQMDMGFGRLTEAFF. The CDR3 nucleotides are TGCGCCAGCAGCCAAATGGACATGGGGTTTGGAAGATTAACTGAAGCTTTCTTT.

About this clone: Within the sample, other DNA sequences also encode this same CDR3. V and J are TRBV7-9 and TRBJ2-5, with 9 bases identical to TRBD2. The CDR3 extends over 14 amino acids. Germline-derived CDR1 and CDR2 are SEHNR and FQNEAQ (reference sequence). The V segment lost 1 base and the J segment 4 bases; nucleotides outside the gene matches: 1. The CDR3 DNA sequence: TGTGCCAGCAGCTTAGGCGGGGGGGCAGAGACCCAGTACTTC. This gives the protein CASSLGGGAETQYF.

This clone was seen more than once but under ten times. The CDR3 DNA reads as TGTGCCTGGAGTCGTAAGGAGATGAATGAGCAGTTCTTC. Encoded protein: CAWSRKEMNEQFF. The V call is TRBV30, the J call TRBJ2-1; D unresolved. This CDR3 spans 13 amino acids. CDR1 and CDR2 (germline): GTSNPN, SVGIG (reference sequence). With 2 bases removed from V and 7 bases from J, the gap between germline ends came to 12 bases.

This clone has a single count. The gene calls are TRBV28 and TRBJ2-2; the D gene is possibly TRBD2 (5 bases). Germline CDR1 reads MDHEN; CDR2 reads SYDVKM. V was pared by 8 bases and J by 0 bases, with 13 bases between. CDR3 size: 15 residues. DNA for the CDR3: TGTGCCAGCCCCACGGACTTCACGAACACCGGGGAGCTGTTTTTT. It specifies CASPTDFTNTGELFF.

This clone was seen just once. The chain recombines TRBV10-1 with TRBJ2-3; 10 bases align to TRBD2. CDR1 WNHNN and CDR2 SYGVQD come from the germline V gene (reference sequence). V dropped 5 bases and J dropped 6; count of bases not matched to a gene: 5. This CDR3 has 14 amino acids. CDR3 sequence: CASSLAGVQDTQYF. The CDR3 region has the DNA TGCGCCAGCAGTCTAGCGGGGGTCCAGGATACGCAGTATTTT.

The J gene is TRBJ1-5, the V gene TRBV9; 12 bases line up with TRBD1. Germline V CDR1 and CDR2: SGDLS, YYNGEE. The CDR3 contains 15 residues. The V and J ends lost 3 bases and 5 bases, in that order; junction bases with no gene match: 3. The CDR3 coding sequence is TGTGCCAGCAGCGGCGGGACAGGGGGCCATCAGCCCCAGCATTTT. This encodes CASSGGTGGHQPQHF.

The rearrangement links TRBV19 to TRBJ1-5, with 7 bases matching TRBD1. This CDR3 contains 15 residues. Germline-derived CDR1 and CDR2 are LNHDA and SQIVND (reference sequence). The V gene end was trimmed by 4 bases and the J gene end by 6 bases; junction bases not matched to a gene: 9. CDR3 coding DNA: TGTGCCAGTAGTACACCCAGGGGGATTGGTCAGCCCCAGCATTTT. It encodes CASSTPRGIGQPQHF.

The J gene is TRBJ2-7, the V gene TRBV9; TRBD2 aligns across 9 bases. Germline CDR1 is SGDLS and CDR2 is YYNGEE. The CDR3 is made up of 14 amino acids. J gave up 1 base and V 4 bases, and 3 bases lay outside the gene matches. The CDR3 reads CASSPGLASYEQYF. The CDR3, as DNA: TGTGCCAGCAGCCCGGGACTAGCATCCTACGAGCAGTACTTC.

The chain has TRBV4-1 and TRBJ1-2; D may be TRBD1 (5 bases). Germline V CDR1 and CDR2: MGHRA, YSYEKL. This CDR3 region has 17 residues. Trimming shortened V by 0 bases and J by 7 bases, and 21 bases separated the two germline ends. This CDR3 is CASSQEQGGVLTTGYTF. The DNA of the CDR3 is TGCGCCAGCAGCCAAGAGCAGGGAGGGGTCCTCACCACTGGCTACACCTTC.

This chain joins TRBV3-1 (or the pseudogene TRBV3-2) and TRBJ2-2; TRBD2 aligns across 8 bases. From germline, CDR1 is LGHDT and CDR2 YNNKEL (reference sequence). The length of the CDR3 is 16 residues. Trimming at V came to 0 bases and at J to 3 bases, leaving 3 bases not matched to a gene. CDR3 amino acids: CASSQEGSGDTGELFF. The CDR3 nucleotides are TGTGCCAGCAGCCAAGAGGGTAGCGGGGACACCGGGGAGCTGTTTTTT.

V is TRBV21-1 and J is TRBJ1-4. TRBV21-1 is termed a pseudogene. The CDR3 has 16 residues. This chain's CDR3 is CASSKPGRGNNEKLFF. The CDR3 nucleotides read TGTGCCAGCAGCAAACCAGGGCGGGGGAATAATGAAAAACTGTTTTTT.

The V call is TRBV11-2, the J call TRBJ2-7, with 9 bases lining up with TRBD2. In germline, CDR1 is SGHAT, CDR2 FQNNGV. With 5 bases clipped from V and 6 bases from J, the junction kept 8 bases outside the gene matches. The CDR3 runs 14 residues. The CDR3 here is CASSAGTSNVEQYF. The CDR3 DNA reads TGTGCCAGCAGCGCCGGGACTAGCAATGTCGAGCAGTACTTC.

The chain employs TRBV6-5 and TRBJ1-6; 8 bases are shared with TRBD1. The CDR3 is 13 amino acids. Losses at the gene ends were 7 bases for V and 7 bases for J; bases not matched to a gene: 3. CDR1 and CDR2 from the germline V gene are MNHEY and SVGAGI. CDR3 region: CASTQGANSPLHF. For the CDR3, the DNA is TGTGCCAGCACTCAGGGGGCCAATTCACCCCTCCACTTT.

This chain links TRBV10-1 with TRBJ2-7; 11 bases fit TRBD2. The CDR3 has 16 residues. CDR1 is WNHNN and CDR2 is SYGVQD in the germline V gene (reference sequence). After removal of 2 bases from V and 6 bases from J, the junction contained 9 bases not matched to a gene. The CDR3 DNA reads as TGCGCCAGCAGTGAGACGGGACTAGCGGTTTTCTCCGAGCAGTACTTC. Translating gives CASSETGLAVFSEQYF.

This chain joins TRBV29-1 and TRBJ2-7; TRBD1 might be the D (5 bases). The length of the CDR3 is 13 residues. With 3 bases removed from V and 2 bases from J, the gap between germline ends came to 11 bases. Germline-derived CDR1 and CDR2 are SQVTM and ANQGSEA. In nucleotides, the CDR3 is TGCAGCGTTGAGGCAGGGTCCCCCTACGAGCAGTACTTC. Translating it yields CSVEAGSPYEQYF.

V is TRBV7-2 and J is TRBJ1-1; 7 bases map to TRBD1. Germline lookup yields CDR1 SGHTA and CDR2 FQGNSA. The CDR3 extends over 15 amino acids. The V segment lost 5 bases and the J segment 4 bases; nucleotides outside the gene matches: 10. The CDR3 coding sequence is TGTGCCAGCAGCGGAGGGGACAGCTTGGGCACTGAAGCTTTCTTT. It translates to CASSGGDSLGTEAFF.

The V call is TRBV25-1, the J call TRBJ2-1; tentative D call: TRBD2 (6 bases). The CDR3 length is 13 residues. V was trimmed by 6 bases and J by 4 bases, leaving 10 bases between them. CDR1 is MGHDK and CDR2 is SYGVNS in the germline V gene. In DNA, the CDR3 is TGTGCCAGCAGGGGGAGGTATTACAATGAGCAGTTCTTC. Its translation is CASRGRYYNEQFF.

The chain couples TRBV24-1 to TRBJ2-3, with D possibly being TRBD2 (5 bases). V was pared by 5 bases and J by 4 bases, with 15 bases between. This CDR3 contains 15 residues. CDR1 and CDR2 (germline): KGHDR, SFDVKD. This chain's CDR3 is CATSVGLSGSDTQYF. CDR3 bases: TGTGCCACCAGTGTTGGTCTAAGCGGATCAGATACGCAGTATTTT.